What follows describes a single T cell receptor beta chain. This clonotype was seen just once. This clone's antigen is unknown. With a much larger clone just one base away, this may be a read error. These data originate in a study of T-cell reconstitution after alpha-beta-depleted transplantation in children (dated by TCRdb to the mid-2010s). With respect to the entire study: Using TCR repertoire profiling, the study quantitatively followed how T-cell immune reconstitution unfolded in children after TCRalphabeta/CD19-depleted allogeneic hematopoietic cell transplantation. The full study reports these points: The frequencies of hyperexpanded clones fell over the following months, and after one year, T-cell counts and TCRbeta diversity were mostly attributed to newly produced T cells. Apparently early alphabetaT-cell count recovery about two months after transplant reportedly relied on only several hundred rapidly expanded clones derived from non-depleted graft cells. In some patients, high TCRbeta diversity at day 60 was attributed to recipient T cells and intrathymic progenitors that had survived conditioning.

Library preparation employed PCR. Data came from an Illumina HiSeq 2500. Molecular barcoding was employed in the preparation of TCR libraries, with unique molecular identifiers being used to normalize TCRbeta repertoire quantification. TCRdb handled the public reads itself, with Q25 trimming in fastp and clone calling in MiXCR, and kept productive beta chains. Duplicate CDR3 protein sequences are folded into a single record with the most common DNA and genes. The sample table lists about 640,000 distinct CDR3 sequences, 10% to 15% of them with a count of one. The ten most abundant clones make up over 2% of the sample. Trimming at the junction amounts to 3 bases on V and 6 bases on J, and the germline ends lie 10 bases apart. The CDR3 holds 13 amino acids from the cysteine to the phenylalanine. Solely the CDR3 DNA is kept, with 39 bases framed from the first base. Sample treatment or condition, as interpreted from the label and publication: allogeneic hematopoietic cell transplantation with graft depleted of TCRalphabeta T cells and CD19 B cells. The transplant recipients were children given TCRalphabeta/CD19-depleted allogeneic hematopoietic cell grafts.

The specimen comprised PBMCs, mostly from graft donor cells, sampled 360 days after TCRalphabeta/CD19-depleted stem cell transplant. The sequence came from a male patient aged 10 to 17 who had a stem cell transplant for acute myeloid leukemia, so the T cells may come from the graft donor. The rearrangement joined TRBV12-3 or TRBV12-4 to TRBJ2-3; the D gene cannot be named for sure. Read as DNA, the sequence is TGTGCCAGCAGTTTCTCGAACCCGGATACGCAGTATTTT. Translated, this is CASSFSNPDTQYF.